This T cell receptor (beta chain) was profiled in a study of cytomegalovirus exposure and HLA in healthy donors. Turning to the study itself: As an earlier analysis found, 150 million to 200 million T cells yielded 100 million to 130 million unique TCR beta sequences.

PCR primers comprised 60 Vbeta and 13 Jbeta primers. Repertoires were generated with immunoSEQ multiplex PCR, while TCRdb's copy carries only in-frame clones and drops some. This table holds roughly 100,000 clones, about four fifths found once. The V end was cut by 7 bases, the J end by 5 bases, with 11 bases between. Germline values: CDR1 MNHNS, CDR2 SASEGT. The CDR3 consists of 12 residues. The clonotype comes from a woman aged 40 to 55 in good health and CMV-seronegative. The specimen sequenced was PBMCs. The chain has TRBV6-1 and TRBJ2-5; D is possibly TRBD2 (6 bases). The chain's CDR3 is CASTSLAETQYF. CDR3 DNA sequence: TGTGCCAGCACGAGCCTAGCGGAGACCCAGTACTTC.